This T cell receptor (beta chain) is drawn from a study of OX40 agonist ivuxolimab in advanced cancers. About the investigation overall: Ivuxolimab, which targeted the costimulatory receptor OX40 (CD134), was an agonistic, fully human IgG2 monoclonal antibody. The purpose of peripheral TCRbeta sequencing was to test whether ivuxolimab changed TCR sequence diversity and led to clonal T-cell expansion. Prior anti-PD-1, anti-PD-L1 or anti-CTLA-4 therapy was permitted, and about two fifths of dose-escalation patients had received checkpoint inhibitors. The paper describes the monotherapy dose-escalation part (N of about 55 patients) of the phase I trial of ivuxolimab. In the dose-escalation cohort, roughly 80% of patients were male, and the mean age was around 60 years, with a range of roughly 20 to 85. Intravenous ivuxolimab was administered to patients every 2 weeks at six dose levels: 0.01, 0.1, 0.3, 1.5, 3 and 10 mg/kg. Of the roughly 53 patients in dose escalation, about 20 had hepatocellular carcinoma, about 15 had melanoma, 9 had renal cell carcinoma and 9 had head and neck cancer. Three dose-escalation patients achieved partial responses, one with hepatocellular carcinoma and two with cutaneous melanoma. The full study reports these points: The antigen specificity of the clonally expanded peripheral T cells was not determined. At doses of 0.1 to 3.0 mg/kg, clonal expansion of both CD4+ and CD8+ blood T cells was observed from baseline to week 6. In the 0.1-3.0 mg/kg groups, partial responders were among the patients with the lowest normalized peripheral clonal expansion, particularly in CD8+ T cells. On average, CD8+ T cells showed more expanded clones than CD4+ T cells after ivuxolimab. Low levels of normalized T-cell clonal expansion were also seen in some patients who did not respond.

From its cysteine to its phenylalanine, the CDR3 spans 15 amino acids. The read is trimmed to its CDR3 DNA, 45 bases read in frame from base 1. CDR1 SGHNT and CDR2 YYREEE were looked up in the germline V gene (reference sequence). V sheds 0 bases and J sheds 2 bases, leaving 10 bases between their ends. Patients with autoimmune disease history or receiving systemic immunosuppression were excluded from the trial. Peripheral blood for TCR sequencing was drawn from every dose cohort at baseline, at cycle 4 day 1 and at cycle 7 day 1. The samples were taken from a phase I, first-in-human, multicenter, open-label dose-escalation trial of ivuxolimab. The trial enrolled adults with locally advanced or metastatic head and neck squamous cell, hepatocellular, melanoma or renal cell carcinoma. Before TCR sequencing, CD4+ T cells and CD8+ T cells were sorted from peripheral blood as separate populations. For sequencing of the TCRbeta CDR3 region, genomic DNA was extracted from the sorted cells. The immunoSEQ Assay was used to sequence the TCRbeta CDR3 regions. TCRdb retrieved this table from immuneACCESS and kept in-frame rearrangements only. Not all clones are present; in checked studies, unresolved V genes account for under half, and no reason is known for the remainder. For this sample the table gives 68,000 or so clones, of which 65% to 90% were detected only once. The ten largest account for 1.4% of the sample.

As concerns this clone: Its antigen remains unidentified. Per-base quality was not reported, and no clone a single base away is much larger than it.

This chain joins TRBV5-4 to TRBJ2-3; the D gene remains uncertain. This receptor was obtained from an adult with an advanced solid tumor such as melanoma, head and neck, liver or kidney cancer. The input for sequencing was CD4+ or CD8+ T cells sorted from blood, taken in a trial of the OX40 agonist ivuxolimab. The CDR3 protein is CASSLEGVDTDTQYF. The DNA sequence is TGTGCCAGCAGCTTGGAAGGCGTCGACACAGATACGCAGTATTTT. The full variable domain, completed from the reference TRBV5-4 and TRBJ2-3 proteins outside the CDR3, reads ETGVTQSPTHLIKTRGQQVTLRCSSQSGHNTVSWYQQALGQGPQFIFQYYREEENGRGNFPPRFSGLQFPNYSSELNVNALELDDSALYLCASSLEGVDTDTQYFGPGTRLTVL.